A selection of T cell receptor beta chains follows, all from one sample in a study of human T cells and chemical hapten exposure. MiXCR, applied by TCRdb to the RACE reads, yields one record per CDR3 protein. Of just over 95,000 distinct CDR3 sequences listed, 27% are singletons. The input for sequencing was whole blood, taken in connection with sensitization to the hapten diphenylcyclopropenone (DPC). The receptors stem from a man aged 35 to 55 with alopecia areata. Some clones in this sample may be carry-over from other donors' samples. Each CDR3 is given with its conserved first and last residue. Each record gives: J gene, D gene, clone size, V gene, CDR3 protein, CDR3 DNA. The D gene is left open where the match is weak. The size entry is marked missing in some rows and otherwise reads once, few, many or a size class.

TRBJ2-5,TRBD2,few,TRBV10-3,CAISESGTSGKTQYF,TGTGCCATCAGTGAGTCCGGGACTAGCGGAAAGACCCAGTACTTC
TRBJ2-3,.,.,TRBV6-5,CASSSRLSEDTQYF,TGTGCCAGCAGTTCCAGACTGTCCGAAGATACGCAGTATTTT
TRBJ2-7,TRBD2,.,TRBV28,CASNGSGDEQYF,TGTGCCAGTAATGGTAGCGGGGACGAGCAGTACTTC
TRBJ1-1,TRBD1,.,TRBV10-3,CAIRNNDRANTEAFF,TGTGCCATCAGAAATAACGACAGGGCGAACACTGAAGCTTTCTTT
TRBJ2-7,.,many,TRBV9,CASSVASSSSYEQYF,TGTGCCAGCAGCGTAGCGTCCTCGAGCTCCTACGAGCAGTACTTC
TRBJ2-1,TRBD2,.,TRBV20-1,CSATRTSGSVLDEQFF,TGCAGTGCAACGAGGACTAGCGGATCGGTTTTAGATGAGCAGTTCTTC
TRBJ1-5,.,few,TRBV18,CASSPLIRTQDSNQPQHF,TGTGCCAGCTCACCACTCATAAGGACACAGGATAGCAATCAGCCCCAGCATTTT
TRBJ1-2,TRBD1,.,TRBV20-1,CSAPGTGYGYTF,TGCAGTGCGCCGGGGACAGGATATGGCTACACCTTC
TRBJ2-2,.,few,TRBV19,CASSSMRAGELFF,TGTGCCAGTAGTTCAATGAGGGCCGGGGAGCTGTTTTTT
TRBJ1-5,.,few,TRBV9,CASSVGSQNQPQHF,TGTGCCAGCAGCGTAGGGTCCCAGAATCAGCCCCAGCATTTT
TRBJ2-7,.,once,TRBV28,CASTYSIADSYEQYF,TGTGCCAGCACCTACTCTATAGCGGACTCCTACGAGCAGTACTTC
TRBJ2-1,.,.,TRBV20-1,CSARAIDRYNEQFF,TGCAGTGCTAGAGCCATAGATAGGTACAATGAGCAGTTCTTC
TRBJ2-1,TRBD2,few,TRBV7-2,CASSSGLAGGGSNEQFF,TGTGCCAGCAGCAGCGGACTAGCGGGGGGTGGGAGCAATGAGCAGTTCTTC
TRBJ1-1,.,few,TRBV10-3,CAISGNRNTEAFF,TGTGCCATCAGTGGTAACAGGAACACTGAAGCTTTCTTT
TRBJ1-6,TRBD1,.,TRBV6-6,CALRDSYNSPLHF,TGTGCCCTCCGGGACAGCTATAATTCACCCCTCCACTTT
TRBJ2-2,TRBD2,few,TRBV24-1,CATRGGRTGELFF,TGTGCCACCCGGGGGGGGCGAACCGGGGAGCTGTTTTTT
TRBJ2-7,.,few,TRBV5-4,CASSLVEHEQYF,TGTGCCAGCAGCTTGGTCGAGCACGAGCAGTACTTC
TRBJ1-4,.,.,TRBV4-1,CASSQDRGGEKLFF,TGCGCCAGCAGCCAAGATCGTGGCGGTGAAAAACTGTTTTTT
TRBJ2-3,.,.,TRBV20-1,CSARKRSTGTDTQYF,TGCAGTGCTAGAAAAAGGAGCACGGGCACAGATACGCAGTATTTT
TRBJ2-3,TRBD2,.,TRBV18,CASSPVLAPSTDTQYF,TGTGCCAGCTCACCAGTACTAGCGCCTAGCACAGATACGCAGTATTTT
TRBJ2-7,TRBD1,few,TRBV20-1,CSAFKGTAPYEQYF,TGCAGTGCCTTTAAGGGGACAGCTCCCTACGAGCAGTACTTC
TRBJ2-7,TRBD2,.,TRBV6-5,CASSLGGGKAYEQYF,TGTGCCAGTTCCCTTGGGGGAGGGAAGGCCTACGAGCAGTACTTC
TRBJ1-5,.,.,TRBV6-2/TRBV6-3,CASSRRNNQPQHF,TGTGCCAGCAGCCGTCGGAACAATCAGCCCCAGCATTTT
TRBJ2-3,.,.,TRBV5-1,CASSLVADTQYF,TGCGCCAGCAGCTTGGTAGCGGATACGCAGTATTTT
TRBJ2-3,TRBD2,.,TRBV4-2,CASSQERAVRGSAGSGTQYF,TGTGCCAGCAGCCAAGAACGGGCCGTCCGGGGGTCAGCGGGATCAGGAACGCAGTATTTT
TRBJ1-1,TRBD1,.,TRBV12-3/TRBV12-4,CASSPQGAGGTEAFF,TGTGCCAGCAGTCCCCAGGGGGCGGGCGGCACTGAAGCTTTCTTT
TRBJ2-7,.,.,TRBV27,CASSSAGRFYEQYF,TGTGCCAGCAGTTCAGCGGGTCGTTTCTACGAGCAGTACTTC
TRBJ1-2,.,.,TRBV6-5,CASTNYVQDSYYGYTF,TGTGCCAGCACCAATTACGTTCAGGACTCATACTATGGCTACACCTTC
TRBJ2-1,.,.,TRBV20-1,CSARTYNEQFF,TGCAGTGCACGGACCTACAATGAGCAGTTCTTC
TRBJ1-5,TRBD1,.,TRBV28,CASSPTGGRKEKPQHF,TGTGCCAGCAGTCCTACAGGGGGTCGAAAGGAAAAGCCCCAGCATTTT
TRBJ2-5,.,.,TRBV12-3/TRBV12-4,CASSFRGTLETQYF,TGTGCCAGCAGTTTCAGGGGAACCCTTGAGACCCAGTACTTC